This T cell receptor beta chain was captured by sequencing in a study of T cells in Graves' hyperthyroidism and ophthalmopathy. TCR beta CDR3 region amplification was performed from RNA transcripts. A set of HTBI primers served as the primers for a first-round RT-PCR of the TCR CDR3. TCRdb fed the multiplex PCR reads into MiXCR, producing one record per CDR3 protein. The sample includes approximately 590,000 distinct CDR3 sequences, approximately 14% of them seen just once. At least ten counts were recorded for this clonotype. What it recognizes is unknown. General observations from the study: Among clonotypes expanded in thyroid above 0.001, most were also found in blood.

V was cut by 0 bases and J by 4 bases, with 13 bases left in between. The germline V gene encodes CDR1 SGDLS and CDR2 YYNGEE. The CDR3 extends over 15 amino acids. Sequencing was performed on blood. This clonotype was sampled from a woman under 40 with Graves' hyperthyroidism. The chain recombines TRBV9 with TRBJ2-5; D is unclear. The chain's CDR3 is CASSVELRSGETQYF. CDR3 DNA sequence: TGTGCCAGCAGCGTAGAACTCCGGAGTGGAGAGACCCAGTACTTC.